The 30 T cell receptor beta chains given below trace back to one sample, sequenced in a study of Graves' ophthalmopathy and Graves' hyperthyroidism. Amplification targeted the TCR beta CDR3 regions, with RNA transcripts as the source material. HTBI primers were used in a first-round RT-PCR, which preceded a second-round multiplex PCR. TCRdb used MiXCR to reprocess the multiplex PCR reads, holding one entry per CDR3 protein. In the table there are 500,000 to 700,000 distinct CDR3 sequences, about 24% of which are singletons. Sample: peripheral blood. The receptors shown here come from a woman in her late teens or twenties with stable Graves' hyperthyroidism. Some clones in this sample may be carry-over from other donors' samples.

The genes are TRBV30 and TRBJ1-3, with D maybe TRBD1 (5 bases). The CDR3 has 14 residues. The germline CDR1 and CDR2 sequences are GTSNPN and SVGIG (reference sequence). V was cut by 2 bases and J by 0 bases, with 8 bases left in between. The CDR3 DNA is TGTGCCTGGAGTCAGGGCACCTCTGGAAACACCATATATTTT. It codes for CAWSQGTSGNTIYF.

This clonotype was picked up many times. The rearrangement joins TRBV30 to TRBJ1-6; the D is unclear. CDR3 length: 13 residues. CDR1 and CDR2 (germline): GTSNPN, SVGIG (reference sequence). Trimming stripped 1 base from V and 6 bases from J, with 7 bases between. The CDR3 is CAWSGQVNSPLHF. CDR3 sequence (DNA): TGTGCCTGGAGTGGGCAGGTTAATTCACCCCTCCACTTT.

This clonotype was recorded a few times. J is TRBJ1-6 and V is TRBV6-1; TRBD1 aligns across 7 bases. Germline CDR1 is MNHNS and CDR2 is SASEGT. V lost 6 bases to trimming and J lost 7 bases; unmatched junction nucleotides: 6. This CDR3 comprises 14 residues. CDR3 DNA sequence: TGTGCCAGCAGAATCACAGGGGAAAATTCACCCCTCCACTTT. Its translation: CASRITGENSPLHF.

V gene TRBV7-3 combines with J gene TRBJ1-1; TRBD1 matches 8 bases. CDR1 SGHTA and CDR2 FQGTGA come from the germline V gene. The V segment lost 1 base and the J segment 11 bases; nucleotides outside the gene matches: 6. There are 13 residues in the CDR3. The CDR3 protein is CASSLSGGTGAFF. The CDR3 nucleotides are TGTGCCAGCAGCTTAAGTGGGGGGACAGGCGCTTTCTTT.

This clonotype was detected many times. This chain links TRBV6-5 with TRBJ2-2; perhaps TRBD1 as D (6 bases). The CDR3 totals 16 residues. Trimming left V 4 bases short and J 0 bases short, with 12 bases between. Germline V gives CDR1 MNHEY, CDR2 SVGAGI. The CDR3 nucleotides are TGTGCCAGCAGTTTACGCAGGGGAGCGAACACCGGGGAGCTGTTTTTT. The encoded protein is CASSLRRGANTGELFF.

This clonotype was found many times. The V gene is TRBV19, the J gene TRBJ2-5; perhaps TRBD2 as D (6 bases). Per the germline V gene, CDR1 is LNHDA and CDR2 is SQIVND (reference sequence). Trimming removed 3 bases at V and 2 bases at J, with 13 bases between. This CDR3 has 15 residues. The CDR3 loop reads CASSIGGMGQETQYF. In DNA, the CDR3 is TGTGCCAGTAGTATTGGGGGGATGGGTCAAGAGACCCAGTACTTC.

This clonotype has a count of ten or more. This chain uses TRBV29-1 with TRBJ2-7; D unresolved. The CDR3 loop spans 13 amino acids. Trimming took 4 bases from V and 0 from J, leaving 10 bases between them. The V gene's germline CDR1 is SQVTM and CDR2 ANQGSEA. The CDR3, as DNA: TGCAGCGTTGTGGGCGGTTACTCCTACGAGCAGTACTTC. Translating gives CSVVGGYSYEQYF.

The table lists this clonotype with a few counts. The chain joins TRBV2 to TRBJ1-5; no reliable D call. V lost 3 bases and J 3 bases, leaving 12 bases between the germline ends. From germline, CDR1 is SNHLY and CDR2 FYNNEI. CDR3 length equals 15 residues. CDR3 amino acids: CASSDGVSFNQPQHF. CDR3 in DNA: TGTGCCAGCAGTGATGGGGTCTCCTTCAATCAGCCCCAGCATTTT. Using reference TRBV2 and TRBJ1-5 for the parts outside the CDR3, the full variable domain is EPEVTQTPSHQVTQMGQEVILRCVPISNHLYFYWYRQILGQKVEFLVSFYNNEISEKSEIFDDQFSVERPDGSNFTLKIRSTKLEDSAMYFCASSDGVSFNQPQHFGDGTRLSIL.

This chain links TRBV28 with TRBJ2-2; 10 nucleotides match TRBD1. Looked up from germline, CDR1 is MDHEN and CDR2 is SYDVKM. The CDR3 sequence is 15 residues long. The DNA for the CDR3 is TGTGCAGAAAAGTCCGGGACAGGGGACACCGGGGAGCTGTTTTTT. Its translation is CAEKSGTGDTGELFF.

Many counts were recorded for this clonotype. V gene TRBV20-1 combines with J gene TRBJ1-2; TRBD1 matches at 9 bases. Germline V gene sequence: CDR1 DFQATT, CDR2 SNEGSKA (reference sequence). V lost 2 bases to trimming and J lost 8 bases; unmatched junction nucleotides: 15. The CDR3 is made up of 16 amino acids. The CDR3 DNA sequence: TGCAGTGCTAGATACCCCCGCTACAGGGGGCTTCGCGGCTACACCTTC. Its translation: CSARYPRYRGLRGYTF.

This clonotype was seen a few times. J is TRBJ2-5 and V is TRBV6-1, with TRBD2 matching over 10 bases. The length of the CDR3 is 14 residues. Germline values: CDR1 MNHNS, CDR2 SASEGT. J was trimmed by 11 bases and V by 4 bases; bases with no gene match: 10. The CDR3 DNA reads TGTGCCAGCAGTGCGATTAGCGGGGGGACCCTTCAGTACTTC. Translation gives CASSAISGGTLQYF.

This clonotype occurred many times. The chain joins TRBV15 to TRBJ1-5; no reliable D call. Between the trimmed V and J ends, which lost 2 bases and 3 bases, there was a span of 8 bases. Germline CDR1 reads LNHNV; CDR2 reads YYDKDF (reference sequence). CDR3 length: 14 residues. The CDR3 here is CATSRIGHNQPQHF. The CDR3 region has the DNA TGTGCCACCAGCAGAATAGGCCACAATCAGCCCCAGCATTTT.

This clonotype was seen repeatedly, ten times or more. This chain connects TRBV10-3 to TRBJ1-1; D not certain. With 2 bases removed from V and 1 base from J, the gap between germline ends came to 8 bases. Germline V gene sequence: CDR1 ENHRY, CDR2 SYGVKD. CDR3 length equals 14 residues. This chain's CDR3 is CAISEQSRNTEAFF. CDR3 DNA sequence: TGTGCCATCAGTGAGCAAAGCCGGAACACTGAAGCTTTCTTT.

V usage is TRBV11-2 and J usage is TRBJ2-7; 12 nucleotides align to TRBD1. CDR1 SGHAT and CDR2 FQNNGV come from the germline V gene. This CDR3 comprises 13 residues. After removal of 5 bases from V and 9 bases from J, the junction contained 5 bases not matched to a gene. CDR3 sequence (DNA): TGTGCCAGCAGCCTGGGACAGGGGGCTGCGCAGTACTTC. It codes for CASSLGQGAAQYF. Using reference TRBV11-2 and TRBJ2-7 for the parts outside the CDR3, the full variable domain is EAGVAQSPRYKIIEKRQSVAFWCNPISGHATLYWYQQILGQGPKLLIQFQNNGVVDDSQLPKDRFSAERLKGVDSTLKIQPAKLEDSAVYLCASSLGQGAAQYFGPGTRLTVT.

This clonotype was found a few times. With a much larger clone just one base away, this may be a read error. The gene calls are TRBV9 and TRBJ1-1; TRBD1 matches at 9 bases. CDR1 and CDR2 (germline): SGDLS, YYNGEE. CDR3 length: 16 amino acids. The DNA for the CDR3 is TGTGCCAGCAACGTAGGGGGACAGGGCAAGGACACTGAAGCTTTCTTT. Translation gives CASNVGGQGKDTEAFF.

CDR3 nucleotides: TGTGCCAGCAGTTTGGAGTTACGGGACAGGGGACGGAACTATGGCTACACCTTC. Encoded protein: CASSLELRDRGRNYGYTF. This chain connects TRBV28 to TRBJ1-2, with 10 bases lining up with TRBD1. The CDR3 is 18 amino acids. The trim removed 3 bases at V and 2 bases at J, leaving 12 bases unmatched. Germline V gene data show CDR1 as MDHEN and CDR2 as SYDVKM.

This clonotype appeared many times. This chain joins TRBV27 and TRBJ1-2; the match to TRBD1 covers 9 bases. The V gene end was trimmed by 0 bases and the J gene end by 14 bases; junction bases not matched to a gene: 7. The CDR3 covers 13 residues. Germline lookup yields CDR1 MNHEY and CDR2 SMNVEV (reference sequence). The CDR3 sequence: CASSLSEWTGATF. The CDR3 region has the DNA TGTGCCAGCAGTTTATCGGAGTGGACAGGGGCTACCTTC.

This clonotype has ten or more counts. The CDR3 reads CASSLSIFEQYF. In DNA form, the CDR3 reads TGTGCCAGCAGCCTCTCAATCTTCGAGCAGTACTTC. The chain couples TRBV5-6 to TRBJ2-7, with no clear D. There are 12 residues in the CDR3. Trimming removed 4 bases from V and 6 bases from J, with 11 bases in between. Per the germline V gene, CDR1 is SGHDT and CDR2 is YYEEEE. Supplemented by reference TRBV5-6 and TRBJ2-7, the full variable domain reads DAGVTQSPTHLIKTRGQQVTLRCSPKSGHDTVSWYQQALGQGPQFIFQYYEEEERQRGNFPDRFSGHQFPNYSSELNVNALLLGDSALYLCASSLSIFEQYFGPGTRLTVT.

The chain couples TRBV12-3 or TRBV12-4 to TRBJ1-3; D is unresolved. V shed 5 bases and J shed 0 bases, with 14 bases lying between them. The CDR3 is made up of 16 amino acids. CDR3: CASSLEMASSGNTIYF. The CDR3, as DNA: TGTGCCAGCAGTCTTGAAATGGCTAGCTCTGGAAACACCATATATTTT.

In regard to this clonotype: This may be a read error: a much more frequent sequence differs by one nucleotide. The chain uses TRBV11-1 and TRBJ1-2, with TRBD1 matching over 9 bases. Germline V gives CDR1 SGHAT, CDR2 FQDESV (reference sequence). The CDR3 loop spans 16 amino acids. CDR3 in DNA: TGTGCCAGCAGCTCATCCGCTCCGGGACAGGGCATTGGCCACACCTTC. It codes for CASSSSAPGQGIGHTF.

This chain links TRBV6-1 with TRBJ2-7, with D perhaps matching TRBD1 or TRBD2 (7 bases each). CDR3 length: 14 residues. Trimming shortened V by 4 bases and J by 4 bases, and 14 bases separated the two germline ends. Germline-derived CDR1 and CDR2 are MNHNS and SASEGT. The CDR3 DNA follows: TGTGCCAGCAGTGCCGACAGGGAGGGGTACGAGCAGTACTTC. This gives the protein CASSADREGYEQYF.

This clonotype was detected a few times. The chain links TRBV10-1 to TRBJ2-5, with TRBD2 matching over 10 bases. The CDR3 has 14 residues. The V segment lost 3 bases and the J segment 4 bases; nucleotides outside the gene matches: 2. From germline, CDR1 is WNHNN and CDR2 SYGVQD (reference sequence). CDR3 sequence (DNA): TGCGCCAGCAGTGAAATAGCGGGGGGAGAGACCCAGTACTTC. Its protein is CASSEIAGGETQYF.

This clonotype showed up many times. The chain is built from TRBV2 and TRBJ2-2; 9 positions match TRBD1. Per germline, CDR1 SNHLY and CDR2 FYNNEI. This CDR3 region has 15 residues. V dropped 5 bases and J dropped 6; count of bases not matched to a gene: 7. The chain's CDR3 is CASSTLRQGAGELFF. The CDR3 DNA follows: TGTGCCAGCAGTACATTAAGACAGGGGGCCGGGGAGCTGTTTTTT.

The chain is built from TRBV10-3 and TRBJ2-7; no firm D call. Per the germline V gene, CDR1 is ENHRY and CDR2 is SYGVKD. This CDR3 has 12 residues. Trimming pared 4 bases from V and 6 bases from J, leaving 10 bases between. CDR3 in amino acids: CAISGPLPEQYF. The CDR3 DNA reads TGTGCCATCAGTGGCCCTTTACCCGAGCAGTACTTC.

At least ten counts were recorded for this clonotype. V and J are TRBV15 and TRBJ2-7; the match to TRBD1 covers 7 bases. V gave up 3 bases and J gave up 6 bases; unmatched junction bases: 5. The CDR3 contains 13 residues. Germline V gene lookup returns CDR1 LNHNV and CDR2 YYDKDF (reference sequence). The CDR3 reads CATSSDRVVEQYF. The CDR3 DNA reads as TGTGCCACCAGCAGCGACAGGGTCGTCGAGCAGTACTTC.

CDR3 nucleotides: TGCAGCGTTGAAGATCCAGGACAGGGCTATGGCTACACCTTC. Its translation: CSVEDPGQGYGYTF. This chain links TRBV29-1 with TRBJ1-2; 8 bases align to TRBD1. Trimming took 0 bases from V and 4 from J; bases not matched to a gene: 4. The CDR3 length is 14 residues. Germline CDR1 and CDR2: SQVTM and ANQGSEA.

This clonotype was seen at least ten times. This chain connects TRBV6-1 to TRBJ2-5; D remains ambiguous. Trimming removed 1 base from V and 7 bases from J, with 4 bases in between. Germline values: CDR1 MNHNS, CDR2 SASEGT. CDR3 length equals 11 residues. CDR3 region: CASSEVGTQYF. CDR3 DNA: TGTGCCAGCAGTGAAGTGGGGACCCAGTACTTC.

This clonotype was counted many times. The chain links TRBV4-3 to TRBJ1-2, with TRBD1 as a possible D gene (5 bases). This CDR3 is 15 amino acids long. V gave up 4 bases and J gave up 4 bases, with 16 bases separating them. Germline V gene sequence: CDR1 LGHNA, CDR2 YSLEER. Here the CDR3 DNA reads TGCGCCAGCAGCCGATATGGCGCAGGGACCTATGGCTACACCTTC. It specifies CASSRYGAGTYGYTF.

There are a few counts of this clonotype. This chain's CDR3 is CASLRAGAETQYF. In nucleotides, the CDR3 is TGTGCCAGTTTACGAGCGGGGGCGGAGACCCAGTACTTC. This chain joins TRBV28 and TRBJ2-5, with 8 bases fitting TRBD2. The length of the CDR3 is 13 residues. Germline trimming cut 9 bases from V and 5 bases from J; bases unmatched to any gene: 8. CDR1 and CDR2 from the germline V gene are MDHEN and SYDVKM. Full variable domain (outside the CDR3, taken from reference TRBV28 and TRBJ2-5): DVKVTQSSRYLVKRTGEKVFLECVQDMDHENMFWYRQDPGLGLRLIYFSYDVKMKEKGDIPEGYSVSREKKERFSLILESASTNQTSMYLCASLRAGAETQYFGPGTRLLVL.

CDR3: CASRQFSYEQYF. CDR3 nucleotides: TGTGCCAGCAGACAGTTCTCCTACGAGCAGTACTTC. The chain couples TRBV6-1 to TRBJ2-7; D is ambiguous. CDR1 and CDR2 from the germline V gene are MNHNS and SASEGT. V gave up 6 bases and J gave up 0 bases, with 6 bases separating them. This CDR3 is 12 amino acids long.